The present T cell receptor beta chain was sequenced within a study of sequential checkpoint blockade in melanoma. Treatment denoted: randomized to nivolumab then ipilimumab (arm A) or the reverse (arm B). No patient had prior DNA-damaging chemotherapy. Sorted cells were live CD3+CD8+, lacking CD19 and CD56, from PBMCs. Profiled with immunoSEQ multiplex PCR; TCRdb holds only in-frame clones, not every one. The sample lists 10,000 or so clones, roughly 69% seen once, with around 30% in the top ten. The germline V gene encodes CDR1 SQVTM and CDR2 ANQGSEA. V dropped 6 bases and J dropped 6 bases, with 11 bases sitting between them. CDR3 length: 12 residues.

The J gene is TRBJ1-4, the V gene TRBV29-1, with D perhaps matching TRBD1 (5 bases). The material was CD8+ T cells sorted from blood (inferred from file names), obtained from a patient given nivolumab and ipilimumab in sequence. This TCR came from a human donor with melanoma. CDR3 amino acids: CSVLRGDEKLFF. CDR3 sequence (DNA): TGCAGCGTCCTCCGGGGGGATGAAAAACTGTTTTTT.